Listed below are T cell receptor beta chains from one sample, sequenced in a study of CD8 T cells in Susac syndrome. TCRdb recomputed calls from the immunoSEQ multiplex PCR reads with MiXCR, one row per CDR3 protein. The sample holds 150,000 to 160,000 distinct CDR3 sequences, about 94% seen once. Material for sequencing was CD8+ T cells from PBMCs. The receptors come from a human donor with multiple sclerosis. CDR3s include the opening cysteine and the closing phenylalanine or tryptophan. A D gene is named only where the DNA matches it firmly. Only some rows state a clone size, as once, few, many or a class for expanded clones.

D gene	clone size	V gene	J gene	CDR3 DNA	CDR3 protein
.	.	TRBV3-1	TRBJ2-7	TGTGCCAGCAGCCAAGATCCAGACGATTCCTCCTACGAGCAGTACTTC	CASSQDPDDSSYEQYF
.	.	TRBV7-2	TRBJ2-7	TGTGCCAGCAGCTACGACTACCGCTCCTACGAGCAGTACTTC	CASSYDYRSYEQYF
.	.	TRBV15	TRBJ1-5	TGTGCCACCAGCAGAGAAAGCTATAGCAATCAGCCCCAGCATTTT	CATSRESYSNQPQHF
.	once	TRBV7-9	TRBJ1-2	TGTGCCAGCAGCTTATCCGACTCGTACCTCTATGGCTACACCTTC	CASSLSDSYLYGYTF
.	.	TRBV20-1	TRBJ1-2	TGCAGTGCTAGGTTAGCGGACGGCTACACCTTC	CSARLADGYTF
.	.	TRBV27	TRBJ2-7	TGTGCCAGCAGTTACGGGGGAACCCACGAGCAGTACTTC	CASSYGGTHEQYF
.	.	TRBV27	TRBJ2-3	TGTGCCAGCACCCCACAGGGTATCTTCACAGATACGCAGTATTTT	CASTPQGIFTDTQYF
.	.	TRBV20-1	TRBJ1-5	TGCAGTGCTAGAGTATCTGGCCGCAATCAGCCCCAGCATTTT	CSARVSGRNQPQHF
.	.	TRBV20-1	TRBJ2-3	TGCTCAATTCGGGCAGATACGCAGTATTTT	CSIRADTQYF
.	.	TRBV5-4	TRBJ1-6	TGTGCCAGCAGCTTAGGCCAGACGAATTCACCCCTCCACTTT	CASSLGQTNSPLHF
.	.	TRBV27	TRBJ2-6	TGTGCCAGCAGGTCGACGGCTGGGGCCAACGTCCTGACTTTC	CASRSTAGANVLTF
.	.	TRBV19	TRBJ2-6	TGTGCCAGTAGTATTACAGGGAAAAGAGGTGGGGCCAACGTCCTGACTTTC	CASSITGKRGGANVLTF
.	.	TRBV3-1	TRBJ2-7	TGTGCCAGCAGCCAAACGGGACAAACTAACGAGCAGTACTTC	CASSQTGQTNEQYF
.	once	TRBV12-3/TRBV12-4	TRBJ2-5	TGTGCCAGCAGTTACCCCAAAACAGGACAAGAGACCCAGTACTTC	CASSYPKTGQETQYF
TRBD1	.	TRBV30	TRBJ1-2	TGTGCCTGCCTACAGGGGTATGGCTACACCTTC	CACLQGYGYTF
TRBD2	.	TRBV11-2	TRBJ2-1	TGTGCCAGCAGCACACTAGCGGGGGGGGACTCCTACAATGAGCAGTTCTTC	CASSTLAGGDSYNEQFF
TRBD1	.	TRBV12-3/TRBV12-4	TRBJ1-2	TGTGCCAGCAGTTTATCCCCGCCGGACAGGGAGCCATGGGGCTACACCTTC	CASSLSPPDREPWGYTF
.	.	TRBV4-3	TRBJ2-6	TGCGCCAGCAGCCCCGCAGCCTCTGGGGCCAACGTCCTGACTTTC	CASSPAASGANVLTF
.	once	TRBV28	TRBJ1-5	TGTGCCAGCAGTTTACGGACCAATCAGCCCCAGCATTTT	CASSLRTNQPQHF
.	.	TRBV11-2	TRBJ2-3	TGTGCCAGCAGCTTATCGGGTCCAGGCGATACGCAGTATTTT	CASSLSGPGDTQYF
.	.	TRBV30	TRBJ1-2	TGTGCCCTGCCCGGGGACACTATTCCTTATGGCTACACCTTC	CALPGDTIPYGYTF
.	.	TRBV29-1	TRBJ1-1	TGCAGCGTTGACGGGCGCACTGAAGCTTTCTTT	CSVDGRTEAFF
.	.	TRBV3-1	TRBJ1-1	TGTGCCAGCAGCCAATTAAAGGGGATCACTGAAGCTTTCTTT	CASSQLKGITEAFF
.	once	TRBV21-1	TRBJ2-5	TGTGCCAGCAATAATCGGGACCCCCAAGAGACCCAGTACTTC	CASNNRDPQETQYF
TRBD2	.	TRBV7-8	TRBJ2-4	TGTGCCAGCAGCTTAGGTCTAGCGGGGGGGCCGGTCGAGGCCAAAAACATTCAGTACTTC	CASSLGLAGGPVEAKNIQYF
.	once	TRBV14	TRBJ2-7	TGTGCCAGCAGCCAAGATCGGAAGGGCGAGCAGTACTTC	CASSQDRKGEQYF
TRBD1	.	TRBV13	TRBJ1-6	TGTGCCAGCAGCAAGGGACAGGGACTCCTGAATTCACCCCTCCACTTT	CASSKGQGLLNSPLHF
.	once	TRBV7-9	TRBJ2-1	TGTGCCAGCAGCTCGCCCACCGTCAGGGAAGGGAAGCCCTACAATGAGCAGTTCTTC	CASSSPTVREGKPYNEQFF
.	.	TRBV27	TRBJ1-1	TGTGCCAGCAGTTTATCTGGGGGTAACACTGAAGCTTTCTTT	CASSLSGGNTEAFF
.	.	TRBV5-1	TRBJ2-2	TGCGCCAGCAGCATACCGCTTGAGAGCACCGGGGAGCTGTTTTTT	CASSIPLESTGELFF
.	few	TRBV20-1	TRBJ2-7	TGCAGTGCTAGTCCGGGACGGTCCTACGAGCAGTACTTC	CSASPGRSYEQYF
TRBD2	.	TRBV9	TRBJ2-3	TGTGCCAGCAGCGTAGGCCCAGCGGGGTACACAGATACGCAGTATTTT	CASSVGPAGYTDTQYF
.	once	TRBV4-1	TRBJ1-5	TGCGCCAGCAGCCAAGGTGAACGGCGCAATCAGCCCCAGCATTTT	CASSQGERRNQPQHF
.	.	TRBV5-4	TRBJ1-2	TGTGCCAGCAGCGGGGGTGCCGCACAGCCTAACTATGGCTACACCTTC	CASSGGAAQPNYGYTF
TRBD1	.	TRBV23-1	TRBJ2-7	TGCGCCAGCAGTCAATCCGGGACAGGGTGGGTCTCCTACGAGCAGTACTTC	CASSQSGTGWVSYEQYF
.	.	TRBV7-9	TRBJ2-2	TGTGCCAGCAGCTCCAGGCCACCAAACACCGGGGAGCTGTTTTTT	CASSSRPPNTGELFF